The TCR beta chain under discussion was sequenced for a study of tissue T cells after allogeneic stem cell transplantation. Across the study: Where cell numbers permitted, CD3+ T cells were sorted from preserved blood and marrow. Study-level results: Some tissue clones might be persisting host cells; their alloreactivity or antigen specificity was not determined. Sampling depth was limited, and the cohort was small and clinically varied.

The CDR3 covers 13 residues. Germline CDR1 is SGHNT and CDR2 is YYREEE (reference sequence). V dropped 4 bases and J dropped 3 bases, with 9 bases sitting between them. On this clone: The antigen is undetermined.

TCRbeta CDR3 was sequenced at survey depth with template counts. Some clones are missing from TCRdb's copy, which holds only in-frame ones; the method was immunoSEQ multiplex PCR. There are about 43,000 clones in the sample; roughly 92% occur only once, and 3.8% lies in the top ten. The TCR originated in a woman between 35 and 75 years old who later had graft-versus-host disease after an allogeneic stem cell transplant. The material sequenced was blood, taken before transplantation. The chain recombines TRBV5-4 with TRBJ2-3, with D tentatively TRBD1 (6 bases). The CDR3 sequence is CASSRRGTDTQYF. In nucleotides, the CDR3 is TGTGCCAGCAGCAGAAGGGGGACAGATACGCAGTATTTT. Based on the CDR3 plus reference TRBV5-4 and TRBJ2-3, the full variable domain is ETGVTQSPTHLIKTRGQQVTLRCSSQSGHNTVSWYQQALGQGPQFIFQYYREEENGRGNFPPRFSGLQFPNYSSELNVNALELDDSALYLCASSRRGTDTQYFGPGTRLTVL.